This T cell receptor beta chain is from a study of siplizumab effects on memory and regulatory T cells. Regarding the study as a whole: Fewer alloreactive sequences mapped to unstimulated CD4+ memory cells under siplizumab. Relative to controls at more than 25%, mappable alloreactive CD4+ clones exhibited a mean Treg-derived proportion of approximately 62% with siplizumab. Proliferating Tregs in siplizumab cultures were never verified as suppressive.

Germline-derived CDR1 and CDR2 are SGHDT and YYEEEE. The CDR3 runs to 14 residues. V was clipped by 0 bases and J by 8 bases, with 11 bases between them. About this clone: Its antigen is as yet unknown.

Assays covered roughly 9.8 x 10^4 TCR templates per sample. TCRdb keeps only in-frame clones here, not all; method: immunoSEQ multiplex PCR. The sample has tens of thousands of clones, nearly 98% seen once. Sequenced sample: naive CD8+ T cells sorted from blood. This sequence was found in a human donor in good health. The chain combines TRBV5-6 with TRBJ1-4; D not certain. The CDR3 DNA is TGTGCCAGCAGCTTGGGTGGCGCATCCGAAAAACTGTTTTTT. This encodes CASSLGGASEKLFF.